Presented here are 20 T cell receptor beta chains from one specimen sequenced in a study of T cell responses to AZD1222 COVID-19 vaccine. Sequencing used immunoSEQ multiplex PCR; TCRdb keeps in-frame clones, though not all of them. The data contain approximately 200,000 clones, approximately 93% of them singletons. The sequencing here drew on peripheral blood, taken 28 days after the second AZD1222 dose. Receptors were obtained from an adult who received the AZD1222 COVID-19 vaccine.

The chain links TRBV18 to TRBJ1-2, with 7 bases lining up with TRBD1. In germline, CDR1 is KGHSH, CDR2 LQKENI. The length of the CDR3 is 13 residues. V was pared by 3 bases and J by 8 bases, with 6 bases of the junction left unmatched. CDR3 DNA sequence: TGTGCCAGCTCACCTACAGGGGTAGCGGGCTACACCTTC. Translated: CASSPTGVAGYTF.

This sequence joins TRBV19 and TRBJ1-5, with D possibly matching TRBD1 (6 bases). V lost 8 bases to trimming and J lost 1 base, with 15 bases between them. The CDR3 runs to 15 residues. Germline V gene lookup returns CDR1 LNHDA and CDR2 SQIVND (reference sequence). The CDR3 nucleotides are TGTGCCAGTCGACGGGGGCTTCGAAGCAATCAGCCCCAGCATTTT. Translation: CASRRGLRSNQPQHF.

The rearrangement joins TRBV11-2 to TRBJ1-2; D possibly corresponds to TRBD1 (6 bases). The CDR3 runs to 15 residues. Trimming took 5 bases from V and 7 from J, leaving 20 bases between them. The V gene's germline CDR1 is SGHAT and CDR2 FQNNGV. Written as DNA, the CDR3 is TGTGCCAGCAGCCTCGCCCTCTCACAGGGTTTTGGCTACACCTTC. It is translated as CASSLALSQGFGYTF.

This clone occurred a few times. The genes are TRBV2 and TRBJ2-7; the D gene is possibly TRBD1 (5 bases). Trimming took off 2 bases at V and 2 bases at J, with 13 bases between the two ends. CDR1 SNHLY and CDR2 FYNNEI come from the germline V gene. The CDR3 has 15 residues. CDR3 residues: CASSESDRAPYEQYF. DNA of the CDR3: TGTGCCAGCAGTGAATCCGACAGAGCCCCCTACGAGCAGTACTTC.

V and J are TRBV6-2 or TRBV6-3 and TRBJ1-4; D may be TRBD1 (5 bases). Germline values: CDR1 MNHEY, CDR2 SVGEGT. V lost 5 bases and J 5 bases, leaving 12 bases between the germline ends. The CDR3 is made up of 14 amino acids. CDR3: CASSPWGRNEKLFF. CDR3 coding DNA: TGTGCCAGCAGTCCGTGGGGGAGGAATGAAAAACTGTTTTTT.

The genes are TRBV7-8 and TRBJ2-1; D unresolved. Trimming shortened V by 0 bases and J by 8 bases, and 8 bases separated the two germline ends. This CDR3 is built from 13 residues. Germline V gene lookup returns CDR1 SGHVS and CDR2 FQNEAQ. The CDR3 DNA reads TGTGCCAGCAGCTTAGCGGTACCCCATGAGCAGTTCTTC. This gives the protein CASSLAVPHEQFF.

The chain couples TRBV28 to TRBJ1-2; 11 bases are a match to TRBD1. The CDR3 length is 14 residues. The V segment lost 6 bases and the J segment 7 bases; nucleotides outside the gene matches: 7. Germline CDR1 is MDHEN and CDR2 is SYDVKM. The DNA of the CDR3 is TGTGCCAGCAGCCCCGGGACAGGGGGGCCTGGCTACACCTTC. Protein sequence: CASSPGTGGPGYTF.

The V gene is TRBV7-9, the J gene TRBJ1-1; no reliable D call. The CDR3 contains 13 residues. V was pared by 2 bases and J by 1 base, with 5 bases between. Germline-derived CDR1 and CDR2 are SEHNR and FQNEAQ (reference sequence). This CDR3 reads CASSLTGNTEAFF. The CDR3 region has the DNA TGTGCCAGCAGCTTAACCGGGAACACTGAAGCTTTCTTT.

Only one count was recorded for this clone. The CDR3 nucleotides read TGTGCCAGCTCAACAACCGGGACAGGGAGTGGAAACACCATATATTTT. Residues: CASSTTGTGSGNTIYF. The chain employs TRBV18 and TRBJ1-3, with 9 bases fitting TRBD1. Losses at the gene ends were 5 bases for V and 3 bases for J; bases not matched to a gene: 8. Germline CDR1 reads KGHSH; CDR2 reads LQKENI. The CDR3 length is 16 residues.

The chain joins TRBV7-6 to TRBJ2-1, with D possibly called TRBD1 or TRBD2 (6 bases each). In germline, CDR1 is SGHVS, CDR2 FNYEAQ. The length of the CDR3 is 15 residues. V gave up 0 bases and J gave up 3 bases, with 9 bases separating them. The CDR3 loop is CASSLAGGLYNEQFF. CDR3 nucleotides: TGTGCCAGCAGCTTAGCGGGGGGCCTCTACAATGAGCAGTTCTTC.

This clone was seen a handful of times. J is TRBJ2-1 and V is TRBV7-9; TRBD2 might be the D (6 bases). CDR1 and CDR2 from the germline V gene are SEHNR and FQNEAQ (reference sequence). V lost 8 bases, J lost 4 bases, and 15 bases lay in between. The CDR3 covers 14 residues. The CDR3 region has the DNA TGTGCCAGCCTCCGTACGCGGGATTACAATGAGCAGTTCTTC. Residues: CASLRTRDYNEQFF.

The V call is TRBV27, the J call TRBJ2-7; 7 nucleotides agree with TRBD2. Germline V gene data show CDR1 as MNHEY and CDR2 as SMNVEV (reference sequence). The V and J ends lost 4 bases and 3 bases, in that order; junction bases with no gene match: 6. The CDR3 sequence is 14 residues long. Here the CDR3 reads CASSSLPGGYEQYF. The CDR3 DNA sequence: TGTGCCAGCAGTTCTCTCCCGGGAGGCTACGAGCAGTACTTC.

This clone was counted ten times or more. The V and J genes are TRBV2 and TRBJ2-5; D perhaps matches TRBD1 (6 bases). Germline V gene sequence: CDR1 SNHLY, CDR2 FYNNEI. V was trimmed by 3 bases and J by 9 bases, leaving 14 bases between them. The CDR3 consists of 13 residues. The CDR3: CASSDQKQGSQYF. The CDR3 DNA sequence: TGTGCCAGCAGTGACCAAAAACAGGGATCCCAGTACTTC.

The chain joins TRBV30 to TRBJ1-2; D might be TRBD1 (5 bases). The CDR3 sequence is 12 residues long. From germline, CDR1 is GTSNPN and CDR2 SVGIG (reference sequence). Deletions cut 1 base from V and 5 bases from J, with 8 bases between. The CDR3 spells CAWSGGGYGYTF. Written as DNA, the CDR3 is TGTGCCTGGAGTGGGGGGGGGTATGGCTACACCTTC.

This clone was observed once. The genes are TRBV5-6 and TRBJ1-1; unclear D gene. V lost 4 bases, J lost 8 bases, and 15 bases lay in between. The CDR3 runs 13 residues. Germline values: CDR1 SGHDT, CDR2 YYEEEE. The CDR3 nucleotides are TGTGCCAGCAGCATAGGGCCCCGCTCCGAAGCTTTCTTT. Residues: CASSIGPRSEAFF.

This clone was detected once. The chain has TRBV27 and TRBJ1-2; TRBD1 is a possible D gene (5 bases). V lost 3 bases and J 7 bases, leaving 6 bases between the germline ends. Germline CDR1 reads MNHEY; CDR2 reads SMNVEV (reference sequence). CDR3 length equals 11 residues. In nucleotides, the CDR3 is TGTGCCAGCAGTTTTGGGGGTGGCTACACCTTC. Its protein product is CASSFGGGYTF.

The rearrangement uses TRBV7-2 and TRBJ2-3; 10 bases agree with TRBD2. The length of the CDR3 is 14 residues. Trimming at V came to 4 bases and at J to 4 bases, leaving 2 bases not matched to a gene. Germline V CDR1 and CDR2: SGHTA, FQGNSA. This CDR3 is CASSSGLAPDTQYF. The CDR3 DNA is TGTGCCAGCAGCTCGGGACTAGCGCCAGATACGCAGTATTTT.

On this clone: Other DNA sequences from this sample encode an identical CDR3 as well. The gene calls are TRBV10-3 and TRBJ2-7, with D uncertain. Germline values: CDR1 ENHRY, CDR2 SYGVKD. This CDR3 contains 14 residues. The V end was cut by 0 bases, the J end by 0 bases, with 6 bases between. The CDR3 bases are TGTGCCATCAGTGAGTCTGGGCTCTCCTACGAGCAGTACTTC. Protein product: CAISESGLSYEQYF.

The chain recombines TRBV9 with TRBJ2-3, with D possibly being TRBD2 (7 bases). This CDR3 region has 16 residues. The germline V gene encodes CDR1 SGDLS and CDR2 YYNGEE. The germline V and J ends were trimmed by 0 bases and 2 bases, with 13 bases remaining between them. The CDR3 region is CASSVEAGAYTDTQYF. As DNA, the CDR3 is TGTGCCAGCAGCGTAGAGGCGGGGGCCTACACAGATACGCAGTATTTT.

The chain couples TRBV3-1 (or the pseudogene TRBV3-2) to TRBJ2-3, with unresolved D. The CDR3 contains 12 residues. V was trimmed by 5 bases and J by 2 bases, leaving 5 bases between them. CDR1 LGHDT and CDR2 YNNKEL come from the germline V gene (reference sequence). CDR3 sequence: CASSAITDTQYF. CDR3 in DNA: TGTGCCAGCAGCGCAATCACAGATACGCAGTATTTT.